This T cell receptor beta chain emerged from a study of blood T cells in healthy people across ages. Germline CDR1 reads SGHRS; CDR2 reads YFSETQ. The trim removed 2 bases at V and 6 bases at J, leaving 5 bases unmatched. The length of the CDR3 is 16 residues. A J-beta primer mix and a sample-barcoded 5' primer were used in a second PCR of roughly 6 to 12 cycles. TCRdb reprocessed the 5' RACE reads with MiXCR, giving one entry per CDR3 protein. The sample has some 780,000 distinct CDR3 sequences, just over 55% seen once. Each sample yielded at least 5.5 micrograms of PBMC total RNA. The sequencing sample was made of blood. The chain couples TRBV5-1 to TRBJ2-3, with 14 nucleotides matching TRBD2. The receptor comes from a man aged 40-55 years in good health. CDR3 bases: TGCGCCAGCAGCTTAGGGACTAGCGGGAGAGGGGATACGCAGTATTTT. It specifies CASSLGTSGRGDTQYF.